Shown below are 27 T cell receptor beta chains from a single sample sequenced in a study of cytomegalovirus exposure and HLA in healthy donors. PCR employed 60 Vbeta and 13 Jbeta primers. Assay used: immunoSEQ multiplex PCR; TCRdb lists only in-frame clones, some missing. The sample records just over 150,000 clones, roughly 85% being singletons. The sample comprised PBMCs. The receptor set was obtained from a man in his late teens or twenties in good health and CMV-seropositive.

The gene calls are TRBV5-4 and TRBJ2-5, with 7 bases identical to TRBD1. The CDR3 is 14 residues long. CDR1 and CDR2 (germline): SGHNT, YYREEE (reference sequence). With V trimmed by 4 bases and J by 1 base, 4 bases remained unmatched. The CDR3 bases are TGTGCCAGCAGCAGCCGGGACAGCCAAGAGACCCAGTACTTC. The encoded protein is CASSSRDSQETQYF.

The V gene is TRBV5-4, the J gene TRBJ1-1; the match to TRBD1 covers 9 bases. The CDR3 consists of 15 residues. After removal of 5 bases from V and 5 bases from J, the junction contained 10 bases not matched to a gene. The germline CDR1 and CDR2 sequences are SGHNT and YYREEE (reference sequence). The CDR3 region has the DNA TGTGCCAGCAGTTTACGACAGGGGGTAAGGACTGAAGCTTTCTTT. Amino acid sequence: CASSLRQGVRTEAFF.

The chain carries TRBV7-2 and TRBJ2-3, with D tentatively TRBD2 (5 bases). This CDR3 has 14 residues. CDR1 is SGHTA, CDR2 FQGNSA, per germline. Between the trimmed V and J ends, which lost 4 bases and 4 bases, there was a span of 12 bases. The DNA for the CDR3 is TGTGCCAGCAGCTCACGGACTCAATCAGATACGCAGTATTTT. Translating it yields CASSSRTQSDTQYF.

This chain joins TRBV15 and TRBJ1-6; no firm D call. In germline, CDR1 is LNHNV, CDR2 YYDKDF (reference sequence). The CDR3 sequence is 12 residues long. V gave up 4 bases and J gave up 12 bases, with 10 bases separating them. The CDR3 reads CATSTSPGPLHF. CDR3 in DNA: TGTGCCACCAGCACCTCTCCGGGACCCCTCCACTTT.

This clone was counted only a few times. The chain couples TRBV21-1 to TRBJ1-5; no DNA check was done on the table's D call, TRBD1. TRBV21-1 is a known pseudogene. The CDR3 is made up of 16 amino acids. The DNA for the CDR3 is TGTGCCAGCAGCAAAACCACAGGTAATAGCAATCAGCCCCAGCATTTT. The encoded protein is CASSKTTGNSNQPQHF.

The rearrangement links TRBV7-9 to TRBJ2-5; D remains unclear. Germline V gives CDR1 SEHNR, CDR2 FQNEAQ (reference sequence). Trimming stripped 5 bases from V and 9 bases from J, with 10 bases between. The CDR3 sequence is 11 residues long. The CDR3 here is CASSTSEAQYF. CDR3 nucleotides: TGTGCCAGCAGCACTTCCGAGGCCCAGTACTTC.

This clone was detected once. J is TRBJ1-6 and V is TRBV4-1; maybe TRBD1 (5 bases). Germline-derived CDR1 and CDR2 are MGHRA and YSYEKL. The CDR3 totals 14 residues. Trimming removed 4 bases from V and 5 bases from J, with 9 bases in between. The CDR3 DNA reads as TGCGCCAGCAGCCGTGGACACAATAATTCACCCCTCCACTTT. Its protein is CASSRGHNNSPLHF.

The V call is TRBV4-2, the J call TRBJ2-5, with D unclear. Trimming pared 4 bases from V and 1 base from J, leaving 16 bases between. The CDR3 sequence is 16 residues long. Germline assignment: CDR1 LGHNA and CDR2 YNFKEQ. CDR3 nucleotide sequence: TGTGCCAGCAGCCGAAATTGGCAGGTAACCCAAGAGACCCAGTACTTC. Its protein product is CASSRNWQVTQETQYF.

A remark on this clone: Distinct nucleotide sequences in the sample also encode this CDR3. This chain uses TRBV7-9 with TRBJ1-2; D call uncertain. V was cut by 3 bases and J by 3 bases, with 11 bases left in between. CDR1 is SEHNR and CDR2 is FQNEAQ in the germline V gene (reference sequence). This CDR3 region has 14 residues. The CDR3 protein is CASSLVREDYGYTF. The DNA for the CDR3 is TGTGCCAGCAGCTTGGTAAGGGAGGACTATGGCTACACCTTC.

The chain couples TRBV7-6 to TRBJ1-3, with D hard to call. V was pared by 0 bases and J by 2 bases, with 14 bases between. The CDR3 contains 17 residues. CDR1 is SGHVS, CDR2 FNYEAQ, per germline. The CDR3 DNA reads as TGTGCCAGCAGCTTAGCGGGCCTGGGCATCACTGGAAACACCATATATTTT. This sequence encodes CASSLAGLGITGNTIYF.

The chain recombines TRBV7-9 with TRBJ1-4, with 7 bases matching TRBD1. The CDR3 has 14 amino acids. Trimming at V came to 4 bases and at J to 8 bases, leaving 7 bases not matched to a gene. CDR1 SEHNR and CDR2 FQNEAQ come from the germline V gene (reference sequence). The CDR3 DNA sequence: TGTGCCAGCAGCTCTGACAGGGAGGAGGAAAAACTGTTTTTT. Translating gives CASSSDREEEKLFF.

The V call is TRBV7-8, the J call TRBJ2-1; no clear D gene. The CDR3 sequence is 14 residues long. Germline CDR1 is SGHVS and CDR2 is FQNEAQ. Trimming removed 1 base at V and 7 bases at J, with 11 bases between. CDR3 amino acids: CASSLGWLGNEQFF. The CDR3, as DNA: TGTGCCAGCAGCTTAGGTTGGCTCGGGAATGAGCAGTTCTTC.

The rearrangement joins TRBV11-3 to TRBJ2-5; a possible D gene is TRBD1 (7 bases). V was clipped by 5 bases and J by 2 bases, with 15 bases between them. CDR1 is SGHNT and CDR2 is YENEEA in the germline V gene. CDR3 length: 15 residues. As DNA, the CDR3 is TGTGCCAGCAGCAACCCACAGGGGACTCAAGAGACCCAGTACTTC. The encoded protein is CASSNPQGTQETQYF.

The rearrangement links TRBV9 to TRBJ2-1; weak D call: TRBD2 (6 bases). The CDR3 is made up of 15 amino acids. The germline V gene encodes CDR1 SGDLS and CDR2 YYNGEE. The V gene lost 5 bases and the J gene lost 0 bases, with 12 bases spanning the gap. DNA for the CDR3: TGTGCCAGCAGTCCGGGGGATAGCTCCTACAATGAGCAGTTCTTC. Its translation is CASSPGDSSYNEQFF.

The chain joins TRBV5-6 to TRBJ1-5; TRBD1 is a possible D gene (6 bases). CDR1 is SGHDT, CDR2 YYEEEE, per germline. Trimming left V 1 base short and J 0 bases short, with 11 bases between. The CDR3 spans 16 residues. CDR3 sequence reads: CASSLRTVDSNQPQHF. The CDR3 coding sequence is TGTGCCAGCAGCTTGCGGACAGTGGATAGCAATCAGCCCCAGCATTTT.

The chain uses TRBV6-1 and TRBJ1-5, with a possible D match to TRBD1 (6 bases). CDR1 is MNHNS and CDR2 is SASEGT in the germline V gene. Trimming pared 6 bases from V and 3 bases from J, leaving 12 bases between. The CDR3 sequence is 14 residues long. CDR3 amino acids: CASSGGGYNQPQHF. In DNA, the CDR3 is TGTGCCAGCAGCGGGGGGGGCTACAATCAGCCCCAGCATTTT.

The chain has TRBV6-5 and TRBJ1-2; no firm D call. Between the trimmed V and J ends, which lost 6 bases and 2 bases, there was a span of 16 bases. Per the germline V gene, CDR1 is MNHEY and CDR2 is SVGAGI. This CDR3 has 15 amino acids. CDR3 loop: CASRFYEAENYGYTF. CDR3 DNA: TGTGCCAGCAGGTTTTACGAGGCAGAGAACTATGGCTACACCTTC.

CDR3 amino acids: CASSVLQGITEAFF. The DNA for the CDR3 is TGTGCCAGCAGCGTCTTGCAGGGAATCACTGAAGCTTTCTTT. V is TRBV7-2 and J is TRBJ1-1; tentative D call: TRBD1 (5 bases). CDR1 and CDR2 (germline): SGHTA, FQGNSA. This CDR3 is built from 14 residues. V dropped 5 bases and J dropped 4 bases, with 14 bases sitting between them.

This chain links TRBV5-4 with TRBJ2-1, with D possibly matching TRBD2 (6 bases). The V gene lost 4 bases and the J gene lost 2 bases, with 16 bases spanning the gap. This CDR3 is 16 amino acids long. Germline CDR1 reads SGHNT; CDR2 reads YYREEE (reference sequence). The CDR3 coding sequence is TGTGCCAGCAGCCTTGGAGGGAGCGGGCCCTACAATGAGCAGTTCTTC. Translating gives CASSLGGSGPYNEQFF.

As regards this clone: Germline and junction disagree at one end, which may indicate a read error. V gene TRBV7-7 combines with J gene TRBJ2-1; TRBD2 matches 7 bases. The V gene's germline CDR1 is SSHAT and CDR2 FNYEAQ (reference sequence). The CDR3 is 13 residues long. The CDR3 bases are TGTGCTAGCAGCGCGGGGGAGGGCGATGAGCAGTTCTTC. This codes for CASSAGEGDEQFF.

This clone has a single count. The chain is built from TRBV29-1 and TRBJ2-7; perhaps TRBD1 as D (5 bases). The V gene's germline CDR1 is SQVTM and CDR2 ANQGSEA. Trimming took 2 bases from V and 2 from J, leaving 10 bases between them. CDR3 length equals 13 residues. The CDR3 protein is CSVEQDIPYEQYF. Written as DNA, the CDR3 is TGCAGCGTTGAACAGGACATTCCCTACGAGCAGTACTTC.

This clone was found once. As DNA, the CDR3 is TGTGCCAGCAGCCAAGAGGGAGGCACGTCACCCCTCCACTTT. Translating it yields CASSQEGGTSPLHF. The chain employs TRBV14 and TRBJ1-6; D is unresolved. V was trimmed by 0 bases and J by 10 bases, leaving 10 bases between them. The CDR3 spans 14 residues. Germline lookup yields CDR1 SGHDN and CDR2 FVKESK.

This rearrangement joins TRBV5-6 to TRBJ2-2, with TRBD2 matching over 11 bases. Germline V CDR1 and CDR2: SGHDT, YYEEEE. This CDR3 has 18 amino acids. Trimming at V came to 2 bases and at J to 1 base, leaving 7 bases not matched to a gene. The CDR3: CASSFGPSGGMNTGELFF. The CDR3 DNA sequence: TGTGCCAGCAGCTTCGGACCTAGCGGGGGGATGAACACCGGGGAGCTGTTTTTT.

As regards this clone: Other DNA sequences in this sample translate to the same CDR3. The rearrangement links TRBV29-1 to TRBJ2-1; 11 nucleotides align to TRBD2. CDR3 length: 18 residues. CDR1 SQVTM and CDR2 ANQGSEA come from the germline V gene. With 7 bases clipped from V and 2 bases from J, the junction kept 16 bases outside the gene matches. The CDR3 region is CSAQALAGGLRPYNEQFF. In nucleotides, the CDR3 is TGCAGCGCTCAAGCGCTAGCGGGGGGCTTGCGACCCTACAATGAGCAGTTCTTC.

The chain has TRBV19 and TRBJ1-1; 8 bases align to TRBD1. In germline, CDR1 is LNHDA, CDR2 SQIVND (reference sequence). V was clipped by 1 base and J by 5 bases; unmatched bases: 6. This CDR3 contains 15 residues. CDR3 DNA: TGTGCCAGTAGTATAGCAGACAGGGGACGGACTGAAGCTTTCTTT. Residues: CASSIADRGRTEAFF.

The J gene is TRBJ2-5, the V gene TRBV29-1; TRBD1 might be the D (6 bases). CDR1 is SQVTM and CDR2 is ANQGSEA in the germline V gene. The CDR3 length is 16 residues. V lost 4 bases and J lost 0, with 18 bases in between. CDR3 region: CSVAHLKDRNQETQYF. CDR3 DNA sequence: TGCAGCGTTGCGCATCTAAAGGACAGAAACCAAGAGACCCAGTACTTC.

J is TRBJ2-4 and V is TRBV4-3, with TRBD1 matching over 9 bases. Germline CDR1 LGHNA, CDR2 YSLEER. Trimming cost V 1 base and J 12 bases; bases outside gene matches: 7. This CDR3 is built from 14 residues. The CDR3 spells CASSQAGQGYSQYF. Here the CDR3 DNA reads TGCGCCAGCAGCCAAGCGGGACAGGGTTACAGTCAGTACTTC.